This passage covers 10 T cell receptor beta chains from one sample sequenced in a study of T cell responses to AZD1222 COVID-19 vaccine (dated by TCRdb to 2020 to 2023). Receptor amplification or capture employed the immunoSEQ multiplex PCR assay. This is the immuneACCESS table as TCRdb keeps it, with only in-frame sequences that have V and J called. A part of the clones is gone; compared with another copy, unresolved V genes explain less than half, and the rest is unexplained. This sample is represented by roughly 110,000 clones; roughly nine tenths of them were singletons. The top ten hold about 4.5% of the sample. In the paper's terms, the time point label means: baseline before first vaccination. The source material was peripheral blood, sampled on day 0 of AZD1222 vaccination. Source of these receptors: an adult in good health.

This clone showed up just once. This chain joins TRBV27 and TRBJ1-2, with D hard to call. The CDR3 contains 13 residues. Between the trimmed V and J ends, which lost 0 bases and 4 bases, there was a span of 6 bases. Looked up from germline, CDR1 is MNHEY and CDR2 is SMNVEV (reference sequence). CDR3 region: CASSLSPVYGYTF. CDR3 in DNA: TGTGCCAGCAGTTTATCGCCCGTCTATGGCTACACCTTC.

The chain carries TRBV9 and TRBJ2-1, with D possibly being TRBD1 (5 bases). Trimming stripped 4 bases from V and 2 bases from J, with 13 bases between. The germline V gene encodes CDR1 SGDLS and CDR2 YYNGEE. There are 15 residues in the CDR3. Written as DNA, the CDR3 is TGTGCCAGCAGCTCGGACACGTACCCCTACAATGAGCAGTTCTTC. Translation: CASSSDTYPYNEQFF.

V usage is TRBV11-1 and J usage is TRBJ2-5; TRBD1 might be the D (6 bases). The CDR3 totals 14 residues. Germline V gives CDR1 SGHAT, CDR2 FQDESV (reference sequence). Trimming took 5 bases from V and 9 from J, leaving 19 bases between them. The CDR3 reads CASSRRQGLGAQYF. CDR3 nucleotides: TGTGCCAGCAGCCGGAGGCAGGGGTTAGGGGCCCAGTACTTC.

The chain carries TRBV9 and TRBJ1-3; 7 bases fit TRBD1. CDR1 is SGDLS and CDR2 is YYNGEE in the germline V gene. Trimming cost V 3 bases and J 5 bases; bases outside gene matches: 8. The CDR3 has 15 amino acids. The CDR3, as DNA: TGTGCCAGCAGCGAACAGGGGTTTACGAGAAACACCATATATTTT. It specifies CASSEQGFTRNTIYF.

The V gene is TRBV30, the J gene TRBJ1-1, with D perhaps matching TRBD1 (6 bases). The CDR3 length is 12 residues. Germline loops: CDR1 GTSNPN, CDR2 SVGIG (reference sequence). Trimming took 4 bases from V and 0 from J, leaving 6 bases between them. This CDR3 is CAWKGVNTEAFF. CDR3 bases: TGTGCCTGGAAGGGGGTGAACACTGAAGCTTTCTTT.

Notes on this clone: One junction end does not reproduce the germline sequence, and a read error may be involved. The chain recombines TRBV20-1 with TRBJ1-2; D uncertain. Germline CDR1 reads DFQATT; CDR2 reads SNEGSKA (reference sequence). The CDR3 totals 11 residues. The CDR3 here is CSARSAALPVF. The DNA of the CDR3 is TGCAGTGCTAGGTCGGCAGCCCTGCCAGTGTTC.

The genes are TRBV5-3 and TRBJ2-4, with unresolved D. TRBV5-3 is filed as an ORF, its function uncertain. The CDR3 has 15 amino acids. Trimming removed 4 bases from V and 5 bases from J, with 16 bases in between. This CDR3 reads CARSLGRRHENIQYF. The CDR3 DNA follows: TGTGCCAGAAGCCTAGGACGAAGGCACGAAAACATTCAGTACTTC.

V and J are TRBV28 and TRBJ1-2; D unresolved. This CDR3 region has 13 residues. Germline lookup yields CDR1 MDHEN and CDR2 SYDVKM. Trimming pared 6 bases from V and 0 bases from J, leaving 8 bases between. The CDR3 nucleotides are TGTGCCAGCAGGTACAGATCTAACTATGGCTACACCTTC. Amino acid sequence: CASRYRSNYGYTF.

The gene calls are TRBV5-6 and TRBJ2-2; D gene unclear. V was cut by 3 bases and J by 7 bases, with 7 bases left in between. The V gene's germline CDR1 is SGHDT and CDR2 YYEEEE. This CDR3 is built from 12 residues. DNA of the CDR3: TGTGCCAGCAGCTATGCATACGGGGAGCTGTTTTTT. Translation: CASSYAYGELFF. The full variable domain, in which reference TRBV5-6 and TRBJ2-2 provide the parts outside the CDR3, is DAGVTQSPTHLIKTRGQQVTLRCSPKSGHDTVSWYQQALGQGPQFIFQYYEEEERQRGNFPDRFSGHQFPNYSSELNVNALLLGDSALYLCASSYAYGELFFGEGSRLTVL.

V usage is TRBV5-4 and J usage is TRBJ1-2, with 7 bases aligning to TRBD1. V was pared by 3 bases and J by 4 bases, with 9 bases of the junction left unmatched. This CDR3 is 15 amino acids long. The germline V gene has CDR1 SGHNT and CDR2 YYREEE (reference sequence). DNA for the CDR3: TGTGCCAGCAGCTCCTACAGGGGAGGTCTCTATGGCTACACCTTC. Translation gives CASSSYRGGLYGYTF.